This entry is about one TCR beta chain. The sample comes from a study of blood T cell repertoires in COVID-19. V dropped 10 bases and J dropped 0; count of bases not matched to a gene: 12. There are 16 residues in the CDR3. Germline V CDR1 and CDR2: LNHDA, SQIVND (reference sequence). This table comes from immunoSEQ multiplex PCR, and its TCRdb copy is limited to in-frame clones, with some not included. The repertoire holds roughly 130,000 clones, with approximately 83% as singletons. The chain uses TRBV19 and TRBJ2-5; 9 nucleotides line up with TRBD2. The TCR originated in a man aged 45 to 65 who had recovered from COVID-19. Sequenced: PBMCs or T cells enriched from blood (not recorded which). The CDR3 DNA follows: TGTGCCACAACAAACAGCGGGGGGACGTACCAAGAGACCCAGTACTTC. It codes for CATTNSGGTYQETQYF.